This TCR beta chain appears in the sequencing data of a study of siplizumab effects on memory and regulatory T cells. The method was immunoSEQ multiplex PCR; TCRdb's version includes in-frame clones alone and lacks a portion of them. This sample has about 82,000 clones; approximately 88% occur once, and the top ten carry more than 1.5%. As for this clone: Its antigen is as yet unknown.

CDR3 length: 15 amino acids. V lost 3 bases, J lost 5 bases, and 16 bases lay in between. From germline, CDR1 is SGHAT and CDR2 FQNNGV. Study-level results: Proliferating CD4+ or CD8+ clones, roughly 75-96% of them, lacked an assignable naive or memory phenotype. Naive T cells looked more diverse than memory cells, and they looked like major contributors to the alloresponse. Sequences below about 10^-5 frequency were poorly captured, limiting mapping of alloreactive clones.

The chain is built from TRBV11-2 and TRBJ2-5; D may be TRBD2 (6 bases). The TCR sequence derives from a human donor in good health. Sample: Tregs sorted from blood. In DNA, the CDR3 is TGTGCCAGCAGCTTCGGAGGGGATCCCCGGGAGACCCAGTACTTC. Its translation: CASSFGGDPRETQYF.